This T cell receptor (beta chain) was obtained from a study of Graves' ophthalmopathy and Graves' hyperthyroidism (dated by TCRdb to 2016 to 2018). About the study as a whole: Peripheral blood was collected at initial diagnosis, before any treatment. After sampling, hyperthyroidism patients received methimazole starting at 30 mg daily, and ophthalmopathy patients received high-dose intravenous methylprednisolone. An independent validation cohort was composed of around 19 hyperthyroidism patients and 17 patients who later progressed from hyperthyroidism to ophthalmopathy. In total, 135 blood samples were TCR-sequenced: 43 ophthalmopathy, some 75 hyperthyroidism and about 17 hyperthyroidism-to-ophthalmopathy patients. To explore V-J signatures that separate ophthalmopathy from hyperthyroidism, a discovery set of more than 95 patients was enrolled, consisting of approximately 44 with ophthalmopathy and roughly 60 with stable hyperthyroidism. In five or six hyperthyroidism patients, T-cell repertoires of thyroid tissue and blood were compared. The study used TCR beta repertoire signatures to distinguish Graves' ophthalmopathy from Graves' hyperthyroidism and to predict progression to ophthalmopathy.

On the study overall, not on this receptor specifically: In validation, the model predicted ophthalmopathy progression with about 64% sensitivity and roughly 72% specificity; some twelve predicted patients were CT-confirmed with GO in a median of approximately 6.2 months. Ophthalmopathy was separated from stable hyperthyroidism by the 13-signature model with 85% to 90% sensitivity and around 81% specificity in cross-validation and with 80%/75% in the test set. No statistical method was used to set the sample size in advance, and the investigators knew which group each participant was assigned to. Most of the expanded thyroid clonotypes with a frequency above 0.001 were also detected in blood, and it was suggested that the thyroid immune response may be reflected by blood repertoires.

CDR1 MNHEY and CDR2 SVGEGT were looked up in the germline V gene. V sheds 4 bases and J sheds 3 bases, leaving 12 bases between their ends. Reading from cysteine to phenylalanine, the CDR3 counts 14 amino acids. The CDR3 DNA has 42 bases and is translated from base 1. Ophthalmopathy patients were characterized by moderately to severely active disease, a Clinical Activity Score of at least 3, a NOSPECS grade of at least 4, and a disease duration under 3 months. Patients were excluded if they had other autoimmune diseases, uncontrolled infections, pregnancy or lactation. Diagnosis relied on clinical symptoms, serum thyroxine, TRAb, thyroid ultrasound and orbital computed tomography. Using Ficoll-Paque density gradient centrifugation, PBMCs were isolated from over 8.5 ml of fresh peripheral blood. Trizol reagent was used to extract the total RNA, and its quality was then checked on an Agilent 2100 Bioanalyzer.

As to this clonotype: Its cognate antigen has yet to be identified. One base away there is no much larger clone; base qualities are not given.

For repertoire sequencing, the TCR beta CDR3 regions were amplified from RNA transcripts. A first-round RT-PCR used HTBI primers with the Qiagen OneStep RT-PCR kit, followed by a second-round multiplex PCR, size selection and purification. Sequencing of the libraries was carried out on an Illumina HiSeq2000 in paired-end mode with 100 bp reads. Per the source publication's procedure: SOAPnuke was used for read processing, and reads with adapters, uncalled bases, a mean Phred below 15, or no exact constant-primer or identifier match were discarded. High-quality paired reads were merged with COPE v1.2.5. Unique nucleotide sequences were defined as clonotypes and aligned to IMGT TRB V, D and J references using MiTCR v1.1. The analysis was limited to V-J combinations with a frequency above 0.0001, which together covered 99% to 99.2% of the repertoires. A TCR clonal expansion and chaos score per V-J combination was defined as the ratio of F50 clonal expansion to chaos observed in the TCRdist matrix. Features were reduced by Welch's t-statistics and random forest to over 10 V-J combinations, which fed a naive Bayes classifier. The Morisita-Horn index was used to measure how similar the thyroid and blood repertoires were. TCRdb reworked the public reads: Q25 trimming with fastp, MiXCR clone assembly, productive beta chains retained. Each entry merges the rows of one CDR3 protein and shows their most common DNA and genes. TCRdb's processing, not the study's, gives the V and J calls here. The sample has 350,000 or so distinct CDR3 sequences on record, about a sixth of them singletons. The ten largest clones add up to 9% to 15% of the sample.

The rearrangement combines TRBV6-2 or TRBV6-3 with TRBJ2-5; the D gene is perhaps TRBD1, on 6 matching bases. The receptor comes from an adult man with Graves' ophthalmopathy. Sequences were obtained from peripheral blood. The CDR3: CASSFLRGEETQYF. The DNA reads as follows: TGTGCCAGCAGTTTCCTCAGGGGAGAAGAGACCCAGTACTTC.